A single sample gave rise to the 26 T cell receptor beta chains below, sequenced in a study of tumor-infiltrating lymphocytes in primary liver carcinoma. The investigators made TCR beta cDNA from about 500 ng total RNA, using a constant-region primer. What produced the TCR beta libraries was three nested multiplex PCR rounds using slightly modified ARM-PCR. PCR rounds one and two used TRBV1-TRBV30 forward primers with a C-beta reverse primer for roughly 10 cycles each. TCRdb re-called the multiplex PCR reads through MiXCR, storing one row per CDR3 protein. The repertoire holds just over 300,000 distinct CDR3 sequences, with nearly 60% as singletons. Researchers drew blood RNA from unsorted whole blood and extracted germline DNA as well. Input material: peripheral blood. These TCRs come from a woman aged 25 to 39 with primary liver carcinoma and hepatitis B virus infection.

Notes on this clonotype: One end of the junction does not line up with germline, which may come from a read error. V gene TRBV11-3 combines with J gene TRBJ2-4, with D possibly matching TRBD1 (6 bases). This CDR3 spans 17 amino acids. From germline, CDR1 is SGHNT and CDR2 YENEEA. As DNA, the CDR3 is TGTGCCAGGAAATATCCGGGACACTCTTTAGCCAGAAACATTCAGTACTTC. Translation gives CARKYPGHSLARNIQYF.

In its sample, this clonotype was seen many times. The rearrangement joins TRBV6-2 or TRBV6-3 to TRBJ2-3, with D tentatively TRBD2 (6 bases). Trimming removed 7 bases from V and 2 bases from J, with 13 bases in between. This CDR3 is 14 amino acids long. Germline CDR1 MNHEY, CDR2 SVGEGT. The CDR3 bases are TGTGCCAGCAAAGTTAGCGGTTCCACAGATACGCAGTATTTT. Translation gives CASKVSGSTDTQYF.

Comment on this clonotype: Possible read error: a much larger clone is one base away. CDR3 nucleotide sequence: TGTGCCAGCAGCCGCGGTAGCAGGAGGGGACACAATGAGCAGTTCTTC. It encodes CASSRGSRRGHNEQFF. The J gene is TRBJ2-1, the V gene TRBV6-2 or TRBV6-3; tentative D call: TRBD2 (6 bases). Trimming left V 6 bases short and J 5 bases short, with 20 bases between. Germline CDR1 is MNHEY and CDR2 is SVGEGT. The CDR3 runs 16 residues.

Comment on this clonotype: A read error may be the cause here, since a much bigger clone is one base away. The chain is built from TRBV4-2 and TRBJ1-2; the D is unclear. This CDR3 is built from 15 residues. Germline V gene sequence: CDR1 LGHNA, CDR2 YNFKEQ. The CDR3 loop reads CTSSQDLNNNYGYTF. DNA for the CDR3: TGTACCAGCAGCCAAGATCTAAACAATAACTATGGCTACACCTTC.

Concerning this clonotype: As the CDR3 is not closed by the conserved phenylalanine or tryptophan, this likely results from a read error. In DNA, the CDR3 is TGTGCCAGCATTTTATCGGTGGGCAAAAACATTCAGTACTTG. It is translated as CASILSVGKNIQYL. V gene TRBV12-3 or TRBV12-4 combines with J gene TRBJ2-4; D unresolved. CDR3 length: 14 amino acids.

With respect to this clonotype: This could be a read error, since a much larger clone is one nucleotide away. This chain uses TRBV6-5 with TRBJ2-7; a weak D match, TRBD2 (7 bases). The CDR3 is 11 residues long. Trimming left V 8 bases short and J 6 bases short, with 11 bases between. From germline, CDR1 is MNHEY and CDR2 SVGAGI. CDR3 DNA: TGTGCCAGCGCGGGGGCCTGCGAGCAGTACTTC. It is translated as CASAGACEQYF.

This clonotype has only a few counts. The CDR3 nucleotides read TGTGCCAGCAGCCGTATCCTAGAGACCCAGTACTTC. Protein sequence: CASSRILETQYF. V and J are TRBV5-6 and TRBJ2-5; D is uncertain. This CDR3 has 12 residues. V lost 4 bases and J lost 4, with 8 bases in between. Germline V lookup: CDR1 SGHDT, CDR2 YYEEEE.

With respect to this clonotype: This sequence may be a read error, since a much larger clone differs from it by one base. V usage is TRBV4-1 and J usage is TRBJ2-2; D possibly corresponds to TRBD1 (8 bases). The CDR3 contains 14 residues. The germline CDR1 and CDR2 sequences are MGHRA and YSYEKL. The CDR3 loop is CASSLSHTGGDLFF. The CDR3 DNA follows: TGCGCCAGCAGCCTGTCTCACACAGGGGGGGACCTGTTTTTT.

About this clonotype itself: The junction shows a germline mismatch at one end, possibly a read error. This rearrangement joins TRBV11-1 to TRBJ2-7, with a weak D call TRBD1 (6 bases). Germline V gene lookup returns CDR1 SGHAT and CDR2 FQDESV (reference sequence). This CDR3 contains 16 residues. The CDR3 nucleotides read TGCGCCAGCAGCCTCCGCAACACAGGACAGACCTACGAGCAGTACTTC. Translation gives CASSLRNTGQTYEQYF.

This clonotype was seen repeatedly, ten times or more. The genes are TRBV4-3 and TRBJ2-7; D unresolved. The CDR3 length is 16 residues. Germline V gene data show CDR1 as LGHNA and CDR2 as YSLEER. V was shortened by 1 base and J by 0 bases, with 13 bases between the two germline ends. The CDR3 bases are TGCGCCAGCAGCCAAGCGTCCGACCGGAGCTCCTACGAGCAGTACTTC. Protein sequence: CASSQASDRSSYEQYF.

On this clonotype itself: This likely comes from a read error, as the CDR3 has no conserved phenylalanine or tryptophan at its end. The chain has TRBV11-2 and TRBJ1-1; possible D gene TRBD1, 5 bases. With 5 bases removed from V and 0 bases from J, the gap between germline ends came to 19 bases. From germline, CDR1 is SGHAT and CDR2 FQNNGV. CDR3 size: 17 residues. The CDR3 reads CASSPYRDSELNTEAFL. The CDR3 DNA sequence: TGTGCCAGCAGCCCGTATCGAGACAGTGAATTGAACACTGAAGCTTTCCTT.

With regard to this clonotype: Germline is not matched at one junction end, which may reflect a read error. This chain joins TRBV11-2 and TRBJ2-7; 9 nucleotides agree with TRBD2. The CDR3 length is 18 residues. CDR1 and CDR2 from the germline V gene are SGHAT and FQNNGV. The CDR3 spells CTSSAKAAASGIKGEQYF. The DNA for the CDR3 is TGTACCAGCAGCGCGAAAGCGGCAGCTAGCGGGATCAAGGGCGAGCAGTACTTC.

As regards this clonotype: It may be a read error: a sequence one base away is much more abundant. The missing conserved phenylalanine or tryptophan at the end of this CDR3 makes a read error likely. V usage is TRBV6-5 and J usage is TRBJ2-1; D is possibly TRBD1 (6 bases). The CDR3 loop spans 14 amino acids. V lost 2 bases to trimming and J lost 12 bases, with 17 bases between them. Per germline, CDR1 MNHEY and CDR2 SVGAGI. CDR3 nucleotide sequence: TGTGCCAGCAGTTACGGACAGTTTGAGGGGATGCAGTTCCTC. Translating it yields CASSYGQFEGMQFL.

About this clonotype: At one end the junction does not follow the germline gene, possibly because of a read error. The CDR3 DNA reads TGTGCCAGTAGCTTAGAACCGGGACCGAATTCAGCCCTCCTCTTT. Translation gives CASSLEPGPNSALLF. This chain uses TRBV11-2 with TRBJ1-6; TRBD1 is a possible D gene (5 bases). The CDR3 has 15 residues. Looked up from germline, CDR1 is SGHAT and CDR2 is FQNNGV.

V and J are TRBV29-1 and TRBJ2-5, with D uncertain. CDR3 size: 10 residues. Germline CDR1 reads SQVTM; CDR2 reads ANQGSEA. The CDR3 nucleotides read TGCGGTGTTCAGAAAGAGACCCAGTACTTC. This sequence encodes CGVQKETQYF. The variable domain in full, with the rest retrieved from reference TRBV29-1 and TRBJ2-5, is SAVISQKPSRDICQRGTSLTIQCQVDSQVTMMFWYRQQPGQSLTLIATANQGSEATYESGFVIDKFPISRPNLTFSTLTVSNMSPEDSSIYLCGVQKETQYFGPGTRLLVL.

Note on this clonotype: The CDR3 does not end in the conserved phenylalanine or tryptophan, so this is likely a read error. The chain has TRBV6-5 and TRBJ2-7; 10 bases fit TRBD1. Germline trimming cut 6 bases from V and 2 bases from J; bases unmatched to any gene: 4. This CDR3 contains 14 residues. Germline assignment: CDR1 MNHEY and CDR2 SVGAGI. The CDR3 coding sequence is TGTGCCAGCAGCAGGGACAGGGGAACCTACGAGCAGTACTCC. Residues: CASSRDRGTYEQYS.

Concerning this clonotype itself: A much larger clone sits a single nucleotide away, making a read error possible. The chain recombines TRBV12-5 with TRBJ1-2; 11 bases align to TRBD1. CDR3 length: 16 amino acids. Germline assignment: CDR1 LGHNT and CDR2 FRNRAP. CDR3 coding DNA: TGTGCTAGTGGTTCTTCACTAGGACAGGGGGCACATGGCTGCACCTTC. It translates to CASGSSLGQGAHGCTF.

As for this clonotype: An end of the junction does not agree with germline; a read error may underlie this. The CDR3 here is CVSSPETDRVVHTDTQYF. In DNA, the CDR3 is TGTGTCAGCAGTCCCGAGACCGACAGGGTCGTACACACAGATACGCAGTATTTT. This chain uses TRBV12-3 or TRBV12-4 with TRBJ2-3, with 7 bases aligning to TRBD1. This CDR3 spans 18 amino acids.

Regarding this clonotype: This sequence may be a read error, since a much larger clone differs from it by one base. CDR3 amino acids: CASSQDVRRDQYF. As DNA, the CDR3 is TGTGCCAGCAGCCAAGATGTCCGGAGGGACCAGTACTTC. The chain joins TRBV4-2 to TRBJ2-7; possibly TRBD2 for D (6 bases). The CDR3 runs 13 residues. V was cut by 0 bases and J by 10 bases, with 13 bases left in between. The germline V gene encodes CDR1 LGHNA and CDR2 YNFKEQ.

On this clonotype: A much larger clonotype is one base distant, so this may be a read error. The J gene is TRBJ1-5, the V gene TRBV7-8, with a possible D match to TRBD1 (5 bases). Trimming took 9 bases from V and 8 from J, leaving 23 bases between them. The germline V gene encodes CDR1 SGHVS and CDR2 FQNEAQ. The CDR3 extends over 15 amino acids. Here the CDR3 DNA reads TGTGCCAGAAGCCTCCTGACGGGCACAGGCGAGCCCCAGCATTTT. This sequence encodes CARSLLTGTGEPQHF.

As for this clonotype: A read error may be the cause here, since a much bigger clone is one base away. The chain uses TRBV4-3 and TRBJ2-1, with D possibly TRBD1 on 6 matching bases. Germline lookup yields CDR1 LGHNA and CDR2 YSLEER. The CDR3 sequence is 14 residues long. V lost 5 bases and J 10 bases, leaving 18 bases between the germline ends. The CDR3: CASSSGTNVLEQFF. CDR3 in DNA: TGCGCCAGCAGCTCTGGGACAAACGTTCTGGAGCAGTTCTTC.

This clonotype was observed at least ten times. The chain combines TRBV11-3 with TRBJ2-1, with D perhaps being TRBD1 or TRBD2 (5 bases each). V was shortened by 4 bases and J by 0 bases, with 10 bases between the two germline ends. CDR1 is SGHNT and CDR2 is YENEEA in the germline V gene. The CDR3 loop spans 15 amino acids. The CDR3 DNA is TGTGCCAGCAGCTCCGCAGGGAGCTCCTACAATGAGCAGTTCTTC. Protein: CASSSAGSSYNEQFF.

This clonotype has a handful of counts. The chain employs TRBV7-8 and TRBJ2-3; 11 bases fit TRBD2. The CDR3 sequence is 17 residues long. V lost 1 base, J lost 5 bases, and 8 bases stayed unmatched. Germline values: CDR1 SGHVS, CDR2 FQNEAQ. Written as DNA, the CDR3 is TGTGCCAGCAGCTTAGTAGTTAGCGGGAGGGCCAGAGATACGCAGTATTTT. It encodes CASSLVVSGRARDTQYF.

Remarks on this clonotype: This may come from a read error, since a much larger clone is one base off. The DNA for the CDR3 is TGCGCCAGCAGCCAAGTCCCAGGGGCCTATCCCTACGAGCAGTACTTC. This codes for CASSQVPGAYPYEQYF. The V and J genes are TRBV4-1 and TRBJ2-7; possible D gene TRBD1, 6 bases. CDR1 and CDR2 (germline): MGHRA, YSYEKL. Trimming left V 1 base short and J 2 bases short, with 15 bases between. CDR3 length: 16 amino acids.

This clonotype has ten or more counts. The chain carries TRBV6-1 and TRBJ1-3; no clear D. The CDR3 is made up of 15 amino acids. The germline V and J ends were trimmed by 2 bases and 1 base, with 9 bases remaining between them. CDR1 and CDR2 (germline): MNHNS, SASEGT. CDR3 sequence reads: CASSELLGSGNTIYF. Here the CDR3 DNA reads TGTGCCAGCAGTGAACTGCTGGGATCTGGAAACACCATATATTTT.

This clonotype was seen repeatedly, ten times or more. The genes are TRBV11-2 and TRBJ2-7; D is undetermined. The CDR3 covers 14 residues. From germline, CDR1 is SGHAT and CDR2 FQNNGV. Trimming left V 6 bases short and J 1 base short, with 13 bases between. The CDR3 DNA sequence: TGTGCCAGCAGGGCGTCTGGGCTTTCCTACGAGCAGTACTTC. It yields the protein CASRASGLSYEQYF.